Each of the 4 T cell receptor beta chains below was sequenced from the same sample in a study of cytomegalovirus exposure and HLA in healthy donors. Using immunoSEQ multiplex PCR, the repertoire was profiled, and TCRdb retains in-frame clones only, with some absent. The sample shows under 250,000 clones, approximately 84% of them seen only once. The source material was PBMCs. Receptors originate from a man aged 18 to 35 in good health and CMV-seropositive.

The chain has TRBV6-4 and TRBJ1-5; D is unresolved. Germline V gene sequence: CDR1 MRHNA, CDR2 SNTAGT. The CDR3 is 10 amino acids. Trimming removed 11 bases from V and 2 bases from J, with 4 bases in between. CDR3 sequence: CAHGNQPQHF. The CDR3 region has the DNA TGTGCCCACGGCAATCAGCCCCAGCATTTT.

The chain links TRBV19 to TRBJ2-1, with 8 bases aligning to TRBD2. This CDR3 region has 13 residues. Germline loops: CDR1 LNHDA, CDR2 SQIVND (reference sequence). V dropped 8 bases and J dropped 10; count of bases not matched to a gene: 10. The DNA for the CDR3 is TGTGCCAGTGCCGGACTAGCTAGGACCGAGCAGTTCTTC. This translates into CASAGLARTEQFF.

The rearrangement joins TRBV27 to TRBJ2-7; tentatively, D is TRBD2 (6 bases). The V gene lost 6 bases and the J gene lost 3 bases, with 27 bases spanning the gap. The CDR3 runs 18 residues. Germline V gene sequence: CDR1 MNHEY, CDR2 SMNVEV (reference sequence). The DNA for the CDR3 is TGTGCCAGCAGCCTATTGCGACCCGGGGGACCCTTCTACTACGAGCAGTACTTC. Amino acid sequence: CASSLLRPGGPFYYEQYF.

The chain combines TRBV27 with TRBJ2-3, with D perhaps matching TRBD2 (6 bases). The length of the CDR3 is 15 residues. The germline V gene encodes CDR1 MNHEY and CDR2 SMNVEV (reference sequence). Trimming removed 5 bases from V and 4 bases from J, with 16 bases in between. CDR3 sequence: CASSTRLGQADTQYF. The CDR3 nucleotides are TGTGCCAGCAGTACCCGACTAGGTCAAGCAGATACGCAGTATTTT.